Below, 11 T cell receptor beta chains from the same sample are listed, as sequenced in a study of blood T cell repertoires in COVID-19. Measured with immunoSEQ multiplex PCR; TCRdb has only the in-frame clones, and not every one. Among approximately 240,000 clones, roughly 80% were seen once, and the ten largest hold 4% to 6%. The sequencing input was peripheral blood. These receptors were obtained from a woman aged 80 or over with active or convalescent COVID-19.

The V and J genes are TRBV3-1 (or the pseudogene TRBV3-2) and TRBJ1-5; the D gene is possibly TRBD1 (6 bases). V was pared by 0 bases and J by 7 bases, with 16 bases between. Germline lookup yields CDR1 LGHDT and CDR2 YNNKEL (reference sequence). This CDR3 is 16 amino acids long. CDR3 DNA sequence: TGTGCCAGCAGCCAAGAGGGGACACAGTCAGGGCAGCCCCAGCATTTT. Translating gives CASSQEGTQSGQPQHF.

CDR3 DNA sequence: TGCAGCGTTGAAGTGCAGGGGGCCTTCTATGGCTACACCTTC. Its translation is CSVEVQGAFYGYTF. The J gene is TRBJ1-2, the V gene TRBV29-1, with TRBD1 identical over 8 bases. The V gene end was trimmed by 1 base and the J gene end by 4 bases; junction bases not matched to a gene: 5. CDR3 length equals 14 residues. Germline V gives CDR1 SQVTM, CDR2 ANQGSEA. The full variable domain, completed using reference TRBV29-1 and TRBJ1-2, is SAVISQKPSRDICQRGTSLTIQCQVDSQVTMMFWYRQQPGQSLTLIATANQGSEATYESGFVIDKFPISRPNLTFSTLTVSNMSPEDSSIYLCSVEVQGAFYGYTFGSGTRLTVV.

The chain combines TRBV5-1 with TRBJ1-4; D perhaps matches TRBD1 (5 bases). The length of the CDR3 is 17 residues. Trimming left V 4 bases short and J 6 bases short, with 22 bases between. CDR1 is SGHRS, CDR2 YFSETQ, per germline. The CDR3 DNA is TGCGCCAGCAGCGTCCTTAATCCGGGCCCGGGGGATGAAAAACTGTTTTTT. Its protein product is CASSVLNPGPGDEKLFF.

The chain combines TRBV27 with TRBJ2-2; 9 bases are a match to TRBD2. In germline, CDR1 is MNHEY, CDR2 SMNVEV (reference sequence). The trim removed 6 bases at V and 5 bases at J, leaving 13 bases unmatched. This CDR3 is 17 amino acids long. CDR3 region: CASSHRGWTSETGELFF. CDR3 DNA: TGTGCCAGCAGCCACCGGGGGTGGACTAGCGAGACCGGGGAGCTGTTTTTT.

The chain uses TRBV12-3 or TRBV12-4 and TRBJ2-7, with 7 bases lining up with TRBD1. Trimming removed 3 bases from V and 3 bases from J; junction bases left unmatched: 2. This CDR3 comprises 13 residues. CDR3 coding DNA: TGTGCCAGCAGTTTGGCAGGGGGCTACGAGCAGTACTTC. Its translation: CASSLAGGYEQYF.

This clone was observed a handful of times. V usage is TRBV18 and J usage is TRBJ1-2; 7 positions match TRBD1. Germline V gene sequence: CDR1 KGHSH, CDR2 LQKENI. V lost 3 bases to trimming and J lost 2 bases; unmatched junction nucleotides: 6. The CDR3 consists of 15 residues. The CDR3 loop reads CASSPRTGPNYGYTF. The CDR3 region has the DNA TGTGCCAGCTCACCGAGGACAGGACCCAACTATGGCTACACCTTC.

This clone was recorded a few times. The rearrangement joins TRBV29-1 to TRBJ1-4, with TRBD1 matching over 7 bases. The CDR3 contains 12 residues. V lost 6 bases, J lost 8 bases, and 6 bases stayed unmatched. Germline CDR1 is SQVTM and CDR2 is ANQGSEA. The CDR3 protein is CSVGTASEKLFF. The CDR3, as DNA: TGCAGCGTCGGGACAGCCTCCGAAAAACTGTTTTTT. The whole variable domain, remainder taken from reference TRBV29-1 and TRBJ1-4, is SAVISQKPSRDICQRGTSLTIQCQVDSQVTMMFWYRQQPGQSLTLIATANQGSEATYESGFVIDKFPISRPNLTFSTLTVSNMSPEDSSIYLCSVGTASEKLFFGSGTQLSVL.

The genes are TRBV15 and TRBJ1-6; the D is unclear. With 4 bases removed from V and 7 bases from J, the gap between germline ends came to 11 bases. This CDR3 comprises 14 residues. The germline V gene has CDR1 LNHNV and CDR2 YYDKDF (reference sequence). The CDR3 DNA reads TGTGCCACCAGCATAGAGCGATTAAATTCACCCCTCCACTTT. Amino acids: CATSIERLNSPLHF.

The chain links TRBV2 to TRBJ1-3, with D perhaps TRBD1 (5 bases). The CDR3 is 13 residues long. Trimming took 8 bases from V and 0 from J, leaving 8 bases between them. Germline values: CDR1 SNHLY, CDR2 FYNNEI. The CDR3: CASVQDSGNTIYF. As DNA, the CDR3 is TGTGCCAGCGTACAGGACTCTGGAAACACCATATATTTT.

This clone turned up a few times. This CDR3 reads CASSPRGSHGYTF. In DNA, the CDR3 is TGTGCCAGCAGCCCTCGAGGGTCTCATGGCTACACCTTC. The genes are TRBV3-1 (or the pseudogene TRBV3-2) and TRBJ1-2; D uncertain. Trimming shortened V by 4 bases and J by 6 bases, and 12 bases separated the two germline ends. This CDR3 has 13 residues. CDR1 is LGHDT, CDR2 YNNKEL, per germline (reference sequence).

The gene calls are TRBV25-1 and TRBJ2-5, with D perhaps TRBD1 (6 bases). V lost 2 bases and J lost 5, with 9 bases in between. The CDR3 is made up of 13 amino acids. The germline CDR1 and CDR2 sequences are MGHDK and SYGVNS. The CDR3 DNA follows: TGTGCCAGCAGTGAAGGGGGCCGGGAGACCCAGTACTTC. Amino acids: CASSEGGRETQYF.